Listed below are T cell receptor beta chains from one sample, sequenced in a study of shared clonotypes between healthy human individuals. Assay: immunoSEQ multiplex PCR; the TCRdb copy retains only in-frame clones and omits some. The sample has about 2,100,000 clones; about 92% are singletons. Material: naive CD8+ T cells from PBMCs. The receptors originated from a man between 18 and 35 years old in good health. Some clones in this sample may be carry-over from other donors' samples. CDR3s include the opening cysteine and the closing phenylalanine or tryptophan.

V gene: TRBV27; J gene: TRBJ1-5; CDR3 protein: CASSPWPGPQHF
V gene: TRBV10-3; J gene: TRBJ2-5; CDR3 protein: CAISEPGPGETQYF
V gene: TRBV7-9; J gene: TRBJ1-1; CDR3 protein: CASSPREGLVTEAFF
V gene: TRBV27; J gene: TRBJ2-5; CDR3 protein: CASSLGTSLGETQYF
V gene: TRBV7-9; J gene: TRBJ2-2; CDR3 protein: CASSLAQGRTGELFF
V gene: TRBV5-1; J gene: TRBJ2-1; CDR3 protein: CASSIGTGSSYNEQFF
V gene: TRBV9; J gene: TRBJ2-1; CDR3 protein: CASSTRPNPFGNEQFF
V gene: TRBV11-2; J gene: TRBJ2-7; CDR3 protein: CASSLGLAASSYEQYF
V gene: TRBV28; J gene: TRBJ2-3; CDR3 protein: CASSLPTIILTDTQYF
V gene: TRBV11-2; J gene: TRBJ2-1; CDR3 protein: CASSRSGTSGLYNEQFF
V gene: TRBV30; J gene: TRBJ1-5; CDR3 protein: CAWSVGGGQPQHF
V gene: TRBV28; J gene: TRBJ2-2; CDR3 protein: CASSQAGDTGELFF
V gene: TRBV11-2; J gene: TRBJ2-1; CDR3 protein: CASSLASQVGPYNEQFF
V gene: TRBV2; J gene: TRBJ2-3; CDR3 protein: CASSEGRVSTDTQYF
V gene: TRBV5-1; J gene: TRBJ2-1; CDR3 protein: CASSYGLLAGEYNEQFF
V gene: TRBV18; J gene: TRBJ2-1; CDR3 protein: CASSPRPAGVYNEQFF
V gene: TRBV11-3; J gene: TRBJ2-1; CDR3 protein: CASSSSPGLAGNEQFF
V gene: TRBV7-6; J gene: TRBJ2-2; CDR3 protein: CASSLEAFFGELFF
V gene: TRBV28; J gene: TRBJ1-2; CDR3 protein: CASRPGQKNYGYTF
V gene: TRBV19; J gene: TRBJ1-2; CDR3 protein: CASTGRANYGYTF